Below are 31 T cell receptor beta chains sequenced from a single sample in a study of control samples from healthy donors and cancer patients. Some clones are missing from TCRdb's copy, which holds only in-frame ones; the method was immunoSEQ multiplex PCR. The sample shows around 110,000 clones, more than 70% of them seen only once. The sequencing input was blood. The receptors were sampled from a woman in her seventies in good health.

The chain recombines TRBV18 with TRBJ2-7; TRBD1 aligns across 8 bases. Germline lookup yields CDR1 KGHSH and CDR2 LQKENI. Trimming at V came to 5 bases and at J to 4 bases, leaving 4 bases not matched to a gene. The CDR3 is 13 amino acids. CDR3 coding DNA: TGTGCCAGCTCAGGCCGGGACAGGTACGAGCAGTACTTC. Encoded protein: CASSGRDRYEQYF.

This chain links TRBV10-1 with TRBJ2-1; D gene unclear. Trimming stripped 0 bases from V and 0 bases from J, with 12 bases between. Germline V gives CDR1 WNHNN, CDR2 SYGVQD (reference sequence). The CDR3 runs 17 residues. CDR3 sequence reads: CASSESIQQSSYNEQFF. The CDR3, as DNA: TGCGCCAGCAGTGAGTCGATCCAGCAAAGCTCCTACAATGAGCAGTTCTTC.

V gene TRBV5-8 combines with J gene TRBJ1-3; D is unclear. Germline assignment: CDR1 SGHTS and CDR2 YDEGEE. The CDR3 has 14 amino acids. Trimming took off 0 bases at V and 0 bases at J, with 4 bases between the two ends. CDR3 protein: CASSLGSSGNTIYF. CDR3 DNA sequence: TGTGCCAGCAGCTTGGGGAGCTCTGGAAACACCATATATTTT.

The gene calls are TRBV2 and TRBJ2-7, with no clear D. This CDR3 is built from 14 residues. Per the germline V gene, CDR1 is SNHLY and CDR2 is FYNNEI. The V gene lost 4 bases and the J gene lost 4 bases, with 14 bases spanning the gap. The CDR3 bases are TGTGCCAGCAGTGGAGGTCAGCTGGAGTACGAGCAGTACTTC. Encoded protein: CASSGGQLEYEQYF.

Here the CDR3 DNA reads TGCAGTGCAAGTGAGGGTCCCGATCAGCCCCAGCATTTT. Protein product: CSASEGPDQPQHF. The J gene is TRBJ1-5, the V gene TRBV20-1; unclear D gene. The CDR3 sequence is 13 residues long. From germline, CDR1 is DFQATT and CDR2 SNEGSKA (reference sequence). The V end lost 6 bases, the J end lost 5 bases, and 14 bases lay between the germline ends.

The gene calls are TRBV18 and TRBJ2-5; unclear D gene. The CDR3 is 13 residues long. V dropped 2 bases and J dropped 0 bases, with 4 bases sitting between them. Per the germline V gene, CDR1 is KGHSH and CDR2 is LQKENI. The CDR3 region has the DNA TGTGCCAGCTCACCAGTGTACCAAGAGACCCAGTACTTC. Its protein is CASSPVYQETQYF.

V and J are TRBV15 and TRBJ1-5; D uncertain. Germline-derived CDR1 and CDR2 are LNHNV and YYDKDF (reference sequence). This CDR3 contains 12 residues. Trimming removed 8 bases from V and 5 bases from J, with 10 bases in between. CDR3 in amino acids: CATRAGHQPQHF. CDR3 nucleotide sequence: TGTGCCACCCGCGCGGGTCATCAGCCCCAGCATTTT.

The gene calls are TRBV3-1 (or the pseudogene TRBV3-2) and TRBJ1-2; 8 positions match TRBD1. Germline lookup yields CDR1 LGHDT and CDR2 YNNKEL (reference sequence). CDR3 length: 16 residues. After removal of 3 bases from V and 2 bases from J, the junction contained 8 bases not matched to a gene. CDR3 nucleotides: TGTGCCAGCAGCCATCTCCGGACAGGGAGGAACTATGGCTACACCTTC. This sequence encodes CASSHLRTGRNYGYTF.

The V and J genes are TRBV27 and TRBJ1-5, with D possibly matching TRBD1 (5 bases). The CDR3 spans 13 residues. CDR1 and CDR2 (germline): MNHEY, SMNVEV (reference sequence). Between the trimmed V and J ends, which lost 3 bases and 5 bases, there was a span of 8 bases. CDR3 sequence (DNA): TGTGCCAGCAGTTTCTCCAGGGATCAGCCCCAGCATTTT. Its translation: CASSFSRDQPQHF.

The chain has TRBV11-2 and TRBJ1-1, with TRBD1 matching 8 bases. With V trimmed by 4 bases and J by 4 bases, 11 bases remained unmatched. The CDR3 is 16 residues long. The germline V gene has CDR1 SGHAT and CDR2 FQNNGV. CDR3 region: CASSSNRGRLGTEAFF. The CDR3 region has the DNA TGTGCCAGCAGCTCTAACAGGGGGAGGTTGGGCACTGAAGCTTTCTTT.

The CDR3 nucleotides read TGTGCCAGCAGCTTAGACCCGACCCAAGAGACCCAGTACTTC. Translated: CASSLDPTQETQYF. The chain joins TRBV11-3 to TRBJ2-5; D unresolved. V was cut by 0 bases and J by 1 base, with 6 bases left in between. The CDR3 loop spans 14 amino acids. The germline V gene has CDR1 SGHNT and CDR2 YENEEA.

V usage is TRBV5-1 and J usage is TRBJ2-7, with a weak D call TRBD1 (5 bases). Trimming cost V 4 bases and J 0 bases, with 11 bases left between them. Per germline, CDR1 SGHRS and CDR2 YFSETQ. The CDR3 covers 14 residues. The CDR3 reads CASSPTTDSYEQYF. The CDR3 nucleotides are TGCGCCAGCAGCCCTACGACAGACTCCTACGAGCAGTACTTC.

The rearrangement joins TRBV7-2 to TRBJ1-5; 7 bases align to TRBD1. V shed 1 base and J 6 bases; nucleotides not matched to a gene: 6. The germline gives CDR1 SGHTA, CDR2 FQGNSA. This CDR3 is built from 15 residues. The CDR3: CASSLGGGAFQPQHF. The CDR3 DNA sequence: TGTGCCAGCAGCTTAGGAGGGGGCGCGTTTCAGCCCCAGCATTTT.

The rearrangement joins TRBV7-2 to TRBJ1-4; D gene unclear. V dropped 5 bases and J dropped 8 bases, with 12 bases sitting between them. The CDR3 loop spans 13 amino acids. The V gene's germline CDR1 is SGHTA and CDR2 FQGNSA. CDR3 sequence reads: CASSPGQREKLFF. The CDR3 coding sequence is TGTGCCAGCAGCCCGGGCCAGCGGGAAAAACTGTTTTTT.

V usage is TRBV5-1 and J usage is TRBJ1-2; 7 positions match TRBD1. The V segment lost 3 bases and the J segment 0 bases; nucleotides outside the gene matches: 5. Germline CDR1 and CDR2: SGHRS and YFSETQ. The CDR3 totals 15 residues. The CDR3 sequence is CASSSRTGANYGYTF. Here the CDR3 DNA reads TGCGCCAGCAGCTCGCGGACAGGAGCTAACTATGGCTACACCTTC. Full variable domain (rest looked up from reference TRBV5-1 and TRBJ1-2): KAGVTQTPRYLIKTRGQQVTLSCSPISGHRSVSWYQQTPGQGLQFLFEYFSETQRNKGNFPGRFSGRQFSNSRSEMNVSTLELGDSALYLCASSSRTGANYGYTFGSGTRLTVV.

The chain has TRBV6-2 or TRBV6-3 and TRBJ1-1, with D maybe TRBD1 (6 bases). The CDR3 covers 15 residues. Germline CDR1 and CDR2: MNHEY and SVGEGT. V gave up 5 bases and J gave up 2 bases, with 15 bases separating them. CDR3 coding DNA: TGTGCCAGCAGTCATCCCCGGGGGGGCAACACTGAAGCTTTCTTT. It encodes CASSHPRGGNTEAFF.

The chain is built from TRBV10-3 and TRBJ2-1; D is perhaps TRBD1 (5 bases). Trimming removed 10 bases from V and 4 bases from J, with 20 bases in between. CDR1 is ENHRY and CDR2 is SYGVKD in the germline V gene. This CDR3 has 15 residues. The CDR3 DNA reads TGTGCCACCGCGTTTGGGGCTTTACCTTACAATGAGCAGTTCTTC. This encodes CATAFGALPYNEQFF.

V gene TRBV15 combines with J gene TRBJ1-2, with 7 bases that match TRBD1. In germline, CDR1 is LNHNV, CDR2 YYDKDF (reference sequence). This CDR3 has 15 amino acids. V lost 1 base, J lost 2 bases, and 4 bases stayed unmatched. CDR3 DNA: TGTGCCACCAGCAGAGCCGGGACAGCGAACTATGGCTACACCTTC. Amino acids: CATSRAGTANYGYTF.

The rearrangement joins TRBV3-1 (or the pseudogene TRBV3-2) to TRBJ1-5, with TRBD1 matching 10 bases. Germline assignment: CDR1 LGHDT and CDR2 YNNKEL (reference sequence). This CDR3 has 20 amino acids. The V segment lost 0 bases and the J segment 1 base; nucleotides outside the gene matches: 12. CDR3 sequence reads: CASSQDPVGQGERSNQPQHF. The CDR3 nucleotides read TGTGCCAGCAGCCAAGATCCTGTAGGACAGGGGGAAAGGAGCAATCAGCCCCAGCATTTT.

V usage is TRBV5-1 and J usage is TRBJ1-4; D might be TRBD1 (6 bases). The CDR3 has 16 amino acids. Trimming left V 7 bases short and J 0 bases short, with 16 bases between. The germline V gene encodes CDR1 SGHRS and CDR2 YFSETQ. The CDR3 spells CASRAGAGTTNEKLFF. CDR3 nucleotide sequence: TGCGCCAGCCGCGCAGGGGCCGGGACAACTAATGAAAAACTGTTTTTT.

The chain joins TRBV7-3 to TRBJ2-2, with D possibly being TRBD2 (6 bases). V was clipped by 0 bases and J by 5 bases, with 16 bases between them. This CDR3 spans 17 amino acids. CDR1 is SGHTA and CDR2 is FQGTGA in the germline V gene. CDR3 bases: TGTGCCAGCAGCTTAACGACTGCGGGGCCGGGTACCGGGGAGCTGTTTTTT. It specifies CASSLTTAGPGTGELFF.

The chain carries TRBV6-5 and TRBJ1-1; D may be TRBD1 (6 bases). The CDR3 spans 12 residues. Germline V CDR1 and CDR2: MNHEY, SVGAGI. Trimming stripped 4 bases from V and 6 bases from J, with 9 bases between. The CDR3 DNA sequence: TGTGCCAGCAGTTCCAGGGGAGCTGAAGCTTTCTTT. This sequence encodes CASSSRGAEAFF.

The chain recombines TRBV7-9 with TRBJ1-1; D perhaps matches TRBD1 (6 bases). Between the trimmed V and J ends, which lost 2 bases and 5 bases, there was a span of 9 bases. CDR3 size: 13 residues. The V gene's germline CDR1 is SEHNR and CDR2 FQNEAQ (reference sequence). CDR3 amino acids: CASSLSTGTEAFF. CDR3 nucleotide sequence: TGTGCCAGCAGCTTATCGACAGGAACTGAAGCTTTCTTT.

The gene calls are TRBV6-5 and TRBJ1-1; D is undetermined. This CDR3 spans 11 amino acids. Trimming took 2 bases from V and 6 from J, leaving 4 bases between them. In germline, CDR1 is MNHEY, CDR2 SVGAGI. The CDR3 DNA sequence: TGTGCCAGCAGTTACAGGGCTGAAGCTTTCTTT. Amino acids: CASSYRAEAFF.

This chain connects TRBV5-1 to TRBJ2-7; D tentatively reads TRBD1 or TRBD2 (5 bases each). The CDR3 is made up of 14 amino acids. Germline V lookup: CDR1 SGHRS, CDR2 YFSETQ. Trimming took off 0 bases at V and 6 bases at J, with 13 bases between the two ends. CDR3 amino acids: CASSLDRGRGEQYF. The CDR3, as DNA: TGCGCCAGCAGCTTGGACCGGGGACGGGGCGAGCAGTACTTC.

Details on this clone: Sequence at one end of the junction differs from germline and may be a read error. CDR3 loop: CATTREPGTDTQYF. The CDR3 DNA reads as TGTGCCACCACCAGAGAGCCGGGGACAGATACGCAGTATTTT. The gene calls are TRBV15 and TRBJ2-3; D may be TRBD2 (5 bases). The CDR3 contains 14 residues. Germline CDR1 and CDR2: LNHNV and YYDKDF (reference sequence).

The chain combines TRBV9 with TRBJ1-1; D perhaps matches TRBD1 (6 bases). CDR1 is SGDLS and CDR2 is YYNGEE in the germline V gene. Trimming removed 0 bases at V and 11 bases at J, with 11 bases between. The CDR3 length is 12 residues. CDR3 amino acids: CASSVADQGAFF. The CDR3 DNA reads TGTGCCAGCAGCGTAGCAGATCAGGGGGCTTTCTTT.

The chain carries TRBV3-1 (or the pseudogene TRBV3-2) and TRBJ1-3, with 7 bases lining up with TRBD1. In germline, CDR1 is LGHDT, CDR2 YNNKEL (reference sequence). V lost 0 bases, J lost 6 bases, and 8 bases stayed unmatched. The CDR3 runs 16 residues. The CDR3 bases are TGTGCCAGCAGCCAAGACCACAGGGGTACCTTAAACACCATATATTTT. Protein sequence: CASSQDHRGTLNTIYF.

The V and J genes are TRBV19 and TRBJ2-1; TRBD1 aligns across 7 bases. The CDR3 is made up of 14 amino acids. V shed 5 bases and J 8 bases; nucleotides not matched to a gene: 9. CDR1 is LNHDA, CDR2 SQIVND, per germline (reference sequence). CDR3 DNA: TGTGCCAGTAGTTCGAAAGGGGGCGCGTATGAGCAGTTCTTC. It is translated as CASSSKGGAYEQFF.

The V call is TRBV12-5, the J call TRBJ2-3; D is unresolved. Germline assignment: CDR1 LGHNT and CDR2 FRNRAP. The CDR3 has 14 residues. Trimming removed 3 bases from V and 2 bases from J, with 9 bases in between. This chain's CDR3 is CASGFGQVTDTQYF. The DNA for the CDR3 is TGTGCTAGTGGTTTCGGGCAGGTCACAGATACGCAGTATTTT.

The rearrangement links TRBV12-3 or TRBV12-4 to TRBJ2-7, with TRBD1 as a possible D gene (5 bases). Trimming left V 1 base short and J 6 bases short, with 10 bases between. The CDR3 runs 13 residues. The CDR3 loop is CASSLGRAGEQYF. In DNA form, the CDR3 reads TGTGCCAGCAGTTTAGGCAGGGCAGGCGAGCAGTACTTC.